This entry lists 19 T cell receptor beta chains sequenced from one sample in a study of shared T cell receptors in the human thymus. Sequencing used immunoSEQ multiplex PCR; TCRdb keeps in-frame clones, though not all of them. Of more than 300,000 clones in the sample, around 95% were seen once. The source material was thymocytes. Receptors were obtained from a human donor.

CDR3 coding DNA: TGTGCCAGCACCGAGGGGGTGGAGAACACTGAAGCTTTCTTT. It is translated as CASTEGVENTEAFF. The chain links TRBV2 to TRBJ1-1; weak D call: TRBD1 (6 bases). This CDR3 is 14 amino acids long. Germline-derived CDR1 and CDR2 are SNHLY and FYNNEI. V lost 7 bases and J 1 base, leaving 13 bases between the germline ends.

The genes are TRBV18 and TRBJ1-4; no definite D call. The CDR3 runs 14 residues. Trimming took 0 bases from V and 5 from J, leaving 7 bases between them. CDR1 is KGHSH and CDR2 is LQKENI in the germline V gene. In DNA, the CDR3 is TGTGCCAGCTCACCACCCCGTCAGAATGAAAAACTGTTTTTT. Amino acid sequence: CASSPPRQNEKLFF.

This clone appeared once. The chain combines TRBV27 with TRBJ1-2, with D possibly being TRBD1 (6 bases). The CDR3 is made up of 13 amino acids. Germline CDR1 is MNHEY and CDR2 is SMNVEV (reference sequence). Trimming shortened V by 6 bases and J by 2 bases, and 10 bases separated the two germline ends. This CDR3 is CASSLDRNYGYTF. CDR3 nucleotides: TGTGCCAGCAGCTTGGACAGAAACTATGGCTACACCTTC.

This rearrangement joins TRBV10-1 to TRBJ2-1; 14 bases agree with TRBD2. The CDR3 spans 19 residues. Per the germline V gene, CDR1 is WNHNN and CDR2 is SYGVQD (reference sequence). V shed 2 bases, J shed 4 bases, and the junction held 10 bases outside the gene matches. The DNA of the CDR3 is TGCGCCAGCAGTGAGCCCGGGACTAGCGGGAGATACGGGTACAATGAGCAGTTCTTC. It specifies CASSEPGTSGRYGYNEQFF.

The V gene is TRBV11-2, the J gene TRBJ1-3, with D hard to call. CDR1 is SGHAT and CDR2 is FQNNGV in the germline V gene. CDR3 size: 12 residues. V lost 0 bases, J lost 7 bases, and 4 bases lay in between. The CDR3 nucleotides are TGTGCCAGCAGCTTAGATTCGAACACCATATATTTT. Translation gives CASSLDSNTIYF.

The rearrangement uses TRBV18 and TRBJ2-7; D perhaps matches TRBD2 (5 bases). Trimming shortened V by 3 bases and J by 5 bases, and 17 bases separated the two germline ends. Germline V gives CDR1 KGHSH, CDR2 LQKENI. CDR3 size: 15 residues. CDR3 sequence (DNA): TGTGCCAGCTCACCTGGGAAACACGGGAACCACGAGCAGTACTTC. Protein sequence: CASSPGKHGNHEQYF.

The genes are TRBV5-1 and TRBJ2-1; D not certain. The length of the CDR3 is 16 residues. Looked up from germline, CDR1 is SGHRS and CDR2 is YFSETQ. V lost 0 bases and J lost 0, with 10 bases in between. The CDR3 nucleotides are TGCGCCAGCAGCTTGGGGGTAGTGGGCTCCTACAATGAGCAGTTCTTC. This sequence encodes CASSLGVVGSYNEQFF. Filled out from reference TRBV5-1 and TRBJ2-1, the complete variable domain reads KAGVTQTPRYLIKTRGQQVTLSCSPISGHRSVSWYQQTPGQGLQFLFEYFSETQRNKGNFPGRFSGRQFSNSRSEMNVSTLELGDSALYLCASSLGVVGSYNEQFFGPGTRLTVL.

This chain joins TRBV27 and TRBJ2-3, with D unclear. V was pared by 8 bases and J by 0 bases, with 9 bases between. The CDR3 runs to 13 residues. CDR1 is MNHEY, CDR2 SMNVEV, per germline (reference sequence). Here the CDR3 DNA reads TGTGCCAGCGGAGATTCTAGCACAGATACGCAGTATTTT. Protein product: CASGDSSTDTQYF.

CDR3 sequence (DNA): TGTGCCAGCAGTTACATTTGGCATTCCTACAATGAGCAGTTCTTC. Translating gives CASSYIWHSYNEQFF. This chain links TRBV6-5 with TRBJ2-1; no reliable D call. Germline V gene lookup returns CDR1 MNHEY and CDR2 SVGAGI. This CDR3 comprises 15 residues. Between the trimmed V and J ends, which lost 2 bases and 1 base, there was a span of 9 bases.

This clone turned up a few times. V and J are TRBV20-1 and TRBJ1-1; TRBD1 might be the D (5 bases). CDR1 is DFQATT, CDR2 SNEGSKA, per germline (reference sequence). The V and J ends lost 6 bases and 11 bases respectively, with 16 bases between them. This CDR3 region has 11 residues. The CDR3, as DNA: TGCAGTGCCCCTGTTAGGGGTCGTGCTTTCTTT. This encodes CSAPVRGRAFF.

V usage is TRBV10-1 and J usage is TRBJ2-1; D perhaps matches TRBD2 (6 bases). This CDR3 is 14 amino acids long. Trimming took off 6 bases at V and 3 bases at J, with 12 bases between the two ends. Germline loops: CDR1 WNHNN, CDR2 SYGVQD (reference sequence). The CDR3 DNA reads TGCGCCAGCAGCTCTAGCGTTAGCTACAATGAGCAGTTCTTC. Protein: CASSSSVSYNEQFF.

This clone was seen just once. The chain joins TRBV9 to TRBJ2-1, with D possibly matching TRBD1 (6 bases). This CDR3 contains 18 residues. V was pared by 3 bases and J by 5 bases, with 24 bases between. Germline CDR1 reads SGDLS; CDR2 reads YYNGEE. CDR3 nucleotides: TGTGCCAGCAGCGCACCGACAGGCGTAGAGGTCCCCGACAATGAGCAGTTCTTC. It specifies CASSAPTGVEVPDNEQFF.

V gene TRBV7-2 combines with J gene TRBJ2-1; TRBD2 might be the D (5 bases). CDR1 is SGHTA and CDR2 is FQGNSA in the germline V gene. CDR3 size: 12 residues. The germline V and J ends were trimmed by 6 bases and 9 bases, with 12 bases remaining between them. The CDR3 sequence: CASSRTSSEQFF. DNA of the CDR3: TGTGCCAGCAGTCGGACTTCCAGTGAGCAGTTCTTC. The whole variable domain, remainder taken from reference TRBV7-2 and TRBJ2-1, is GAGVSQSPSNKVTEKGKDVELRCDPISGHTALYWYRQSLGQGLEFLIYFQGNSAPDKSGLPSDRFSAERTGGSVSTLTIQRTQQEDSAVYLCASSRTSSEQFFGPGTRLTVL.

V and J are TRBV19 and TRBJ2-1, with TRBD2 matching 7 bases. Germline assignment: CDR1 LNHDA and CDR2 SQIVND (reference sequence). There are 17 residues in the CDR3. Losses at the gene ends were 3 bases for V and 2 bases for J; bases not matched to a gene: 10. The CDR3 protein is CASSILRLADPYNEQFF. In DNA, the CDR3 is TGTGCCAGTAGTATTCTTAGGCTAGCGGACCCCTACAATGAGCAGTTCTTC.

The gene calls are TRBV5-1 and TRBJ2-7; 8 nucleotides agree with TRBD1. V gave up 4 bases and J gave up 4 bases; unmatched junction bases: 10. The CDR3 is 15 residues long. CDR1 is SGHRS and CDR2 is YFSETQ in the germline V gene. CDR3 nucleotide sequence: TGCGCCAGCAGCACCTCCGGGACAGGCCCATACGAGCAGTACTTC. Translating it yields CASSTSGTGPYEQYF.

The CDR3 protein is CASSVTFSYEQYF. The CDR3 coding sequence is TGTGCCAGCAGCGTAACCTTTTCCTACGAGCAGTACTTC. The chain couples TRBV27 to TRBJ2-7; D unresolved. The CDR3 length is 13 residues. V was clipped by 6 bases and J by 1 base, with 10 bases between them. Germline V lookup: CDR1 MNHEY, CDR2 SMNVEV (reference sequence).

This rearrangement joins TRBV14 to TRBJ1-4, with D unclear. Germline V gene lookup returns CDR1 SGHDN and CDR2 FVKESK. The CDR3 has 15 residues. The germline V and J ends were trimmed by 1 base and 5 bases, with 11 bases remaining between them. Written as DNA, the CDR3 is TGTGCCAGCAGCCAAGTAGGCCAGGACAATGAAAAACTGTTTTTT. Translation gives CASSQVGQDNEKLFF.

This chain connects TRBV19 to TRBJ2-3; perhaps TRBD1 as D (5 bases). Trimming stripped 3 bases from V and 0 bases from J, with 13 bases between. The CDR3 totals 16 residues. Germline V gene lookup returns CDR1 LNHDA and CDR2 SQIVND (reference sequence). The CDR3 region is CASSMVQDSSTDTQYF. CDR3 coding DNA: TGTGCCAGTAGTATGGTTCAAGACAGTAGCACAGATACGCAGTATTTT.

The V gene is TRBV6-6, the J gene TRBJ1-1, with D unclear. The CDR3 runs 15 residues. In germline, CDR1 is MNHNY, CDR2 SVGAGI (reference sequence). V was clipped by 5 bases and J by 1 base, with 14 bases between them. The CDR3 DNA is TGTGCCAGCAGTCCCTCGGCAGGCTGGAACACTGAAGCTTTCTTT. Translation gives CASSPSAGWNTEAFF.